This TCR beta chain was recovered during a study of blood T cell repertoires in COVID-19. This clone occurred a few times. As handled by the study authors: It was from reference gene primer amplification that nucleated cell counts were estimated. Produced via immunoSEQ multiplex PCR; TCRdb's table is partial and in-frame only. The DNA gave D and trimming, while V, J and clone size come from that table. The sample yields roughly 200,000 clones, about 85% seen once. This CDR3 has 20 amino acids. The germline CDR1 and CDR2 sequences are MDHEN and SYDVKM. Trimming took off 5 bases at V and 0 bases at J, with 26 bases between the two ends.

The J gene is TRBJ2-4, the V gene TRBV28, with D possibly being TRBD2 (6 bases). The sequence came from a woman in her thirties or forties with COVID-19, enrolled during active disease. Sequenced material: peripheral blood. The CDR3 DNA sequence: TGTGCCAGCAGTCCTATGACTAGAGGGCACACCTTAGTAGCCAAAAACATTCAGTACTTC. It encodes CASSPMTRGHTLVAKNIQYF.